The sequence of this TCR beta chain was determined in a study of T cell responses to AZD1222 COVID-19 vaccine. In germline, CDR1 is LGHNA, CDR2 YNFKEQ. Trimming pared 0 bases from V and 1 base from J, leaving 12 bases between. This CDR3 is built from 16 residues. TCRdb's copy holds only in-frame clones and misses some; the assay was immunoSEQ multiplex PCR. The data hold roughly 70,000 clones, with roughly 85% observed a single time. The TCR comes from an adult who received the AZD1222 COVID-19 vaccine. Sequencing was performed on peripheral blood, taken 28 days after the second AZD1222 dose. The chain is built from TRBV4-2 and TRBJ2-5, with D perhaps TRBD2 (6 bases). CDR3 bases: TGTGCCAGCAGCCAAGATCGGGGAGCGGGCCAAGAGACCCAGTACTTC. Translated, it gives CASSQDRGAGQETQYF.